This TCR beta chain was documented in a study of blood T cell repertoires in COVID-19. On the study more broadly: There were acute and convalescent COVID-19 samples, and they came from the United States, Italy and Spain.

Clones were read by immunoSEQ multiplex PCR, and TCRdb kept only the in-frame ones, dropping some. Here the sample spans under 85,000 clones, 83% being singletons. CDR1 and CDR2 from the germline V gene are SGDLS and YYNGEE. Trimming took off 3 bases at V and 2 bases at J, with 10 bases between the two ends. This CDR3 region has 14 residues. Sequenced input: peripheral blood. The sequence was collected from a man aged 30-40 years with COVID-19, enrolled during active disease. This chain connects TRBV9 to TRBJ2-3, with D perhaps TRBD1 (6 bases). CDR3 bases: TGTGCCAGCAGCGCTGGACAGACCACAGATACGCAGTATTTT. Residues: CASSAGQTTDTQYF.